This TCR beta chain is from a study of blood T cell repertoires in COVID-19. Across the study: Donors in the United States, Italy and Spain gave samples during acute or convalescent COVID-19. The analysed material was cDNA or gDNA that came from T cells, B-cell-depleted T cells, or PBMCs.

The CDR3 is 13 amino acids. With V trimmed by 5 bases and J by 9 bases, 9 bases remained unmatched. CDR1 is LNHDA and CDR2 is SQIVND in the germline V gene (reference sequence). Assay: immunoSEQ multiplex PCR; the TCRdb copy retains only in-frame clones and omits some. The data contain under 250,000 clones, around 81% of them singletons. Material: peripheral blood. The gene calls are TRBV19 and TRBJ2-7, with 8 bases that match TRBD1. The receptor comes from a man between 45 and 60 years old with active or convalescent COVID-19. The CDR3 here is CASSEGQESGQYF. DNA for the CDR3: TGTGCCAGTAGTGAGGGACAGGAGTCCGGGCAGTACTTC.